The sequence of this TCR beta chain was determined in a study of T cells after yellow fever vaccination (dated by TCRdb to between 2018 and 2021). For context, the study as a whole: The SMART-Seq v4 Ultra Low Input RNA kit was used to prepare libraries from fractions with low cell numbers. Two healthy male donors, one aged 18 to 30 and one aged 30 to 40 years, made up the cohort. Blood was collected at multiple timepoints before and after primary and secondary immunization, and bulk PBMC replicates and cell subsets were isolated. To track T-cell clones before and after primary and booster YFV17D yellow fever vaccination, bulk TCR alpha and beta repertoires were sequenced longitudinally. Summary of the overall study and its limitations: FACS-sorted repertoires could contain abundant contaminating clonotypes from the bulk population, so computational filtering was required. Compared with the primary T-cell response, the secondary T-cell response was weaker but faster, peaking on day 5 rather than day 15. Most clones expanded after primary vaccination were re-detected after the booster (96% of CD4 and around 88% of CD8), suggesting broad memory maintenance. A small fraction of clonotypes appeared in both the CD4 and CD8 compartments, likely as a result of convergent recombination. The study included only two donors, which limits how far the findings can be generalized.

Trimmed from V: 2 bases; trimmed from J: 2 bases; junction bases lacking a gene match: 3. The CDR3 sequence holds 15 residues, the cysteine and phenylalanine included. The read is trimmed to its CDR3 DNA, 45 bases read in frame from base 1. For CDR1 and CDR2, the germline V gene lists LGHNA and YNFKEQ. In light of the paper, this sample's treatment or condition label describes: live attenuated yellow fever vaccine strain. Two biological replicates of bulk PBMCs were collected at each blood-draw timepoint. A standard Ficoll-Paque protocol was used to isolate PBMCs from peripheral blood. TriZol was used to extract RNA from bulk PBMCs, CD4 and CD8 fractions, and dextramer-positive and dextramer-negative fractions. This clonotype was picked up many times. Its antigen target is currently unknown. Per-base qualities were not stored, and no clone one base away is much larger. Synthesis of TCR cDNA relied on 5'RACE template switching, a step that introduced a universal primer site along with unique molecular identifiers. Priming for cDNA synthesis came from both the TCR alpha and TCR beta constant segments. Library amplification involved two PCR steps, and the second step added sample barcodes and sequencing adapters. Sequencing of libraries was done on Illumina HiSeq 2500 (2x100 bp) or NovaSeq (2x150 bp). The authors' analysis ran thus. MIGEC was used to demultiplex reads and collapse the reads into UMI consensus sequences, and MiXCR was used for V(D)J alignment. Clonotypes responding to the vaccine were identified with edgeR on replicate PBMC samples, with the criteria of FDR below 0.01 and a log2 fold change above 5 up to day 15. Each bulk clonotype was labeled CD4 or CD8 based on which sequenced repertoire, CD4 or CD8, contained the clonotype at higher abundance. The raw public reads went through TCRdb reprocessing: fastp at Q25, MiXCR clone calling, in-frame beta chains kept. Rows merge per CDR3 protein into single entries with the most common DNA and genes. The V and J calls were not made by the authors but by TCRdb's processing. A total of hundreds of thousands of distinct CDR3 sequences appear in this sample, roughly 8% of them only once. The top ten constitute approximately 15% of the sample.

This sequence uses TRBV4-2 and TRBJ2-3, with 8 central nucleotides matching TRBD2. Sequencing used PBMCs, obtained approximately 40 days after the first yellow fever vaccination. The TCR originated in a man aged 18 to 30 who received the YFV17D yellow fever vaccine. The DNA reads TGTGCCAGCAGCCAACTAGCGGGTGACACAGATACGCAGTATTTT. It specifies CASSQLAGDTDTQYF.